This T cell receptor beta chain originates from a study of tumor-infiltrating lymphocytes in primary liver carcinoma. Study summary: Tumors, staged T1-T3 N0M0, spanned about 4 to 11 cm. Whole-study results and caveats: Reduced overlap was seen in tumor-adjacent and tumor-blood pairs versus tumor region pairs. Tumors had a top-250-clone fraction that was significantly higher than blood (p = 0.039). There were only about 8-25% of top clones found in all five tumor regions.

With a constant-region primer, TCR beta cDNA was made from 450 to 650 ng of total RNA. Employing slightly modified ARM-PCR, three nested multiplex PCR rounds were run, and these gave rise to the TCR beta libraries. TRBV1-TRBV30 forward primers paired with a C-beta reverse primer drove the first two PCR rounds, about 10 cycles each. TCRdb reprocessed the multiplex PCR reads with MiXCR, giving one entry per CDR3 protein. Here the sample spans 45,000 to 55,000 distinct CDR3 sequences, over 65% being singletons. Between roughly 20 and 32 mg of unsorted bulk tissue served as the source from which RNA and DNA were co-extracted. The CDR3 covers 14 residues. With 11 bases removed from V and 7 bases from J, the gap between germline ends came to 21 bases. Germline lookup yields CDR1 MNHEY and CDR2 SVGAGI. Concerning this clonotype itself: No antigen is known for it.

Sequences were obtained from liver tumor tissue from sampling region 2. Regarding subset: tumor region T2, inferior pole. This chain connects TRBV6-5 to TRBJ1-5; D remains ambiguous. The source of this sequence is a middle-aged man with primary liver carcinoma and hepatitis B virus infection. The CDR3 reads CAGCYLGKEQPQHF. The CDR3, as DNA: TGTGCCGGCTGTTATTTAGGGAAGGAGCAGCCCCAGCATTTT.